These 15 T cell receptor beta chains were all obtained from the same sample, sequenced in a study of shared clonotypes between healthy human individuals. Sequenced by immunoSEQ multiplex PCR; TCRdb stores in-frame clones only, minus some. Of about 2.3 million clones in the sample, around 92% were seen once. Material for sequencing was naive CD4+ T cells from PBMCs. Subset given: CD45RA+ positively selected. These receptors were taken from a man aged 18 to 29 in good health. Some clones in this sample may be carry-over from other donors' samples.

This chain links TRBV9 with TRBJ2-6; the match to TRBD1 covers 9 bases. The CDR3 is made up of 18 amino acids. Germline V CDR1 and CDR2: SGDLS, YYNGEE. J gave up 0 bases and V 4 bases, and 8 bases lay outside the gene matches. The CDR3 bases are TGTGCCAGCAGCTCCCGGACAGGGGTCAGCTCTGGGGCCAACGTCCTGACTTTC. Translated: CASSSRTGVSSGANVLTF.

V is TRBV19 and J is TRBJ2-2, with 8 bases lining up with TRBD2. V was pared by 1 base and J by 9 bases, with 7 bases of the junction left unmatched. The germline V gene encodes CDR1 LNHDA and CDR2 SQIVND (reference sequence). This CDR3 is 15 amino acids long. The CDR3 DNA reads as TGTGCCAGTAGTATAGGGAGCGGGAGTATCCGGGAGCTGTTTTTT. Amino acid sequence: CASSIGSGSIRELFF.

This chain joins TRBV2 and TRBJ1-2; maybe TRBD1 (5 bases). V was pared by 10 bases and J by 0 bases, with 12 bases between. The CDR3 runs to 13 residues. Germline V gene lookup returns CDR1 SNHLY and CDR2 FYNNEI. The CDR3 DNA sequence: TGTGCCACTCAGACAGTCCCTAACTATGGCTACACCTTC. It translates to CATQTVPNYGYTF.

The chain joins TRBV28 to TRBJ2-1, with unresolved D. CDR3 length equals 15 residues. Trimming removed 0 bases from V and 9 bases from J, with 15 bases in between. Germline V CDR1 and CDR2: MDHEN, SYDVKM. The CDR3 region is CASSLWDGASVEQFF. CDR3 in DNA: TGTGCCAGCAGTTTATGGGACGGTGCCAGCGTTGAGCAGTTCTTC.

The chain couples TRBV14 to TRBJ2-6; TRBD2 agrees at 8 bases. V was pared by 5 bases and J by 4 bases, with 16 bases of the junction left unmatched. The CDR3 covers 19 residues. CDR1 is SGHDN, CDR2 FVKESK, per germline. CDR3 DNA: TGTGCCAGCAGCAGGAGCGGGAGTTGGGGCTTCGCCGGGGCCAACGTCCTGACTTTC. The encoded protein is CASSRSGSWGFAGANVLTF.

This chain uses TRBV28 with TRBJ1-2, with 9 bases identical to TRBD1. The CDR3 consists of 16 residues. CDR1 and CDR2 (germline): MDHEN, SYDVKM. V lost 3 bases and J lost 4; bases outside the gene matches: 9. This CDR3 reads CASSLGGTGYFYGYTF. The CDR3 nucleotides read TGTGCCAGCAGTTTGGGGGGGACAGGGTATTTCTATGGCTACACCTTC.

The chain has TRBV4-3 and TRBJ2-7, with 9 bases fitting TRBD1. Trimming at V came to 5 bases and at J to 0 bases, leaving 8 bases not matched to a gene. CDR1 LGHNA and CDR2 YSLEER come from the germline V gene. The CDR3 has 16 residues. The chain's CDR3 is CASSTGQGTSSYEQYF. For the CDR3, the DNA is TGCGCCAGCAGCACCGGACAGGGGACAAGCTCCTACGAGCAGTACTTC.

The genes are TRBV4-1 and TRBJ2-4, with 8 bases fitting TRBD2. Germline loops: CDR1 MGHRA, CDR2 YSYEKL. The CDR3 sequence is 20 residues long. After removal of 6 bases from V and 4 bases from J, the junction contained 23 bases not matched to a gene. Written as DNA, the CDR3 is TGCGCCAGCAGTTCCCCCCTGGAGGGGTTGAGCGGGAGTGGTAAAAACATTCAGTACTTC. Protein product: CASSSPLEGLSGSGKNIQYF.

The V call is TRBV11-2, the J call TRBJ1-1; possibly TRBD1 for D (5 bases). This CDR3 has 19 amino acids. Germline CDR1 reads SGHAT; CDR2 reads FQNNGV. The V end was cut by 1 base, the J end by 0 bases, with 21 bases between. The CDR3 loop reads CASSLAAGGGRPMNTEAFF. In nucleotides, the CDR3 is TGTGCCAGCAGCTTAGCCGCCGGGGGTGGGCGCCCCATGAACACTGAAGCTTTCTTT.

The chain uses TRBV27 and TRBJ1-1; D is undetermined. CDR3 length: 14 residues. Per the germline V gene, CDR1 is MNHEY and CDR2 is SMNVEV (reference sequence). The V gene lost 2 bases and the J gene lost 5 bases, with 12 bases spanning the gap. CDR3 region: CASSLTTRVTEAFF. The CDR3 DNA reads TGTGCCAGCAGTTTAACCACCCGGGTGACTGAAGCTTTCTTT.

The CDR3 loop reads CASSKDPGGSYNEQFF. The CDR3 bases are TGTGCCAGTAGTAAAGACCCGGGGGGCTCCTACAATGAGCAGTTCTTC. The chain carries TRBV19 and TRBJ2-1, with 7 nucleotides matching TRBD2. The CDR3 length is 16 residues. V shed 4 bases and J 0 bases; nucleotides not matched to a gene: 6. Germline V CDR1 and CDR2: LNHDA, SQIVND (reference sequence).

The rearrangement joins TRBV5-8 to TRBJ1-1; D is unclear. This CDR3 is 14 amino acids long. V dropped 0 bases and J dropped 6 bases, with 12 bases sitting between them. Per germline, CDR1 SGHTS and CDR2 YDEGEE. The CDR3 DNA follows: TGTGCCAGCAGCTTGGAGTATGGCAGAGCTGAAGCTTTCTTT. Translating gives CASSLEYGRAEAFF.

This clone was found once. The V and J genes are TRBV10-2 and TRBJ2-7; D uncertain. This CDR3 spans 12 amino acids. Between the trimmed V and J ends, which lost 3 bases and 3 bases, there was a span of 6 bases. Germline V gene sequence: CDR1 WSHSY, CDR2 SAAADI. CDR3 bases: TGCGCCAGCAGTGAACATCTCTACGAGCAGTACTTC. Translated, it gives CASSEHLYEQYF.

The V gene is TRBV5-1, the J gene TRBJ2-1, with 7 bases fitting TRBD2. V shed 0 bases and J 9 bases; nucleotides not matched to a gene: 9. From germline, CDR1 is SGHRS and CDR2 YFSETQ. CDR3 length: 15 amino acids. DNA of the CDR3: TGCGCCAGCAGCTTGGTCGTGGGAGGGGAGGCTGAGCAGTTCTTC. It yields the protein CASSLVVGGEAEQFF.

The CDR3 protein is CASSLAREETQYF. In DNA, the CDR3 is TGTGCCAGCAGCTTAGCGCGGGAGGAGACCCAGTACTTC. V gene TRBV11-1 combines with J gene TRBJ2-5, with TRBD2 matching 7 bases. CDR3 length: 13 amino acids. Germline CDR1 reads SGHAT; CDR2 reads FQDESV (reference sequence). V lost 0 bases, J lost 5 bases, and 0 bases stayed unmatched. Variable domain in full (rest from reference TRBV11-1 and TRBJ2-5): EAEVAQSPRYKITEKSQAVAFWCDPISGHATLYWYRQILGQGPELLVQFQDESVVDDSQLPKDRFSAERLKGVDSTLKIQPAELGDSAMYLCASSLAREETQYFGPGTRLLVL.